The 24 T cell receptor beta chains reported below all come from one sample, sequenced in a study of cytomegalovirus exposure and HLA in healthy donors. The PCR made use of 60 Vbeta and 13 Jbeta primers. Here immunoSEQ multiplex PCR was the method, and the copy in TCRdb shows in-frame clones only, minus some. The sample includes some 160,000 clones, 80% to 85% of them seen just once. Sequencing was performed on PBMCs. The receptors originated from a young woman in good health and CMV-seronegative.

The CDR3 sequence: CSVHDDLTGRYEQYF. The DNA of the CDR3 is TGCAGCGTTCACGACGACTTGACAGGGAGGTACGAGCAGTACTTC. The chain has TRBV29-1 and TRBJ2-7; possibly TRBD1 for D (7 bases). Trimming shortened V by 5 bases and J by 4 bases, and 21 bases separated the two germline ends. This CDR3 is 15 amino acids long. Germline CDR1 is SQVTM and CDR2 is ANQGSEA.

Comment on this clone: Other DNA sequences in this specimen translate into the identical CDR3. The chain combines TRBV27 with TRBJ2-7, with TRBD1 as a possible D gene (6 bases). The germline V and J ends were trimmed by 5 bases and 4 bases, with 15 bases remaining between them. Germline CDR1 MNHEY, CDR2 SMNVEV (reference sequence). This CDR3 has 14 amino acids. CDR3 nucleotide sequence: TGTGCCAGCAGTCTAGAGGGACAAACTTACGAGCAGTACTTC. Translated, it gives CASSLEGQTYEQYF.

The chain recombines TRBV7-9 with TRBJ1-3; 12 nucleotides match TRBD1. Looked up from germline, CDR1 is SEHNR and CDR2 is FQNEAQ (reference sequence). The J segment lost 2 bases and the V segment lost 4 bases, leaving 9 bases of the junction unmatched. This CDR3 is built from 18 residues. CDR3 DNA sequence: TGTGCCAGCAGCTCCCGGGACAGGGGGCCAATGGCTGGAAACACCATATATTTT. Protein product: CASSSRDRGPMAGNTIYF.

V usage is TRBV30 and J usage is TRBJ2-2; no reliable D call. In germline, CDR1 is GTSNPN, CDR2 SVGIG (reference sequence). The germline V and J ends were trimmed by 0 bases and 7 bases, with 6 bases remaining between them. The CDR3 runs 12 residues. CDR3: CAWSVTGGELFF. CDR3 sequence (DNA): TGTGCCTGGAGTGTAACTGGCGGGGAGCTGTTTTTT.

The genes are TRBV27 and TRBJ2-1; 9 bases are a match to TRBD1. V dropped 2 bases and J dropped 7; count of bases not matched to a gene: 3. Germline V CDR1 and CDR2: MNHEY, SMNVEV (reference sequence). The CDR3 consists of 14 residues. This chain's CDR3 is CASSLGTGLNEQFF. CDR3 DNA: TGTGCCAGCAGTTTAGGGACAGGGCTGAATGAGCAGTTCTTC.

The rearrangement joins TRBV7-9 to TRBJ2-7; tentatively, D is TRBD2 (6 bases). Germline V gene lookup returns CDR1 SEHNR and CDR2 FQNEAQ (reference sequence). The length of the CDR3 is 14 residues. V was trimmed by 3 bases and J by 3 bases, leaving 12 bases between them. The CDR3, as DNA: TGTGCCAGCAGCTTTGCGGGGATTATCTACGAGCAGTACTTC. As protein: CASSFAGIIYEQYF.

The chain is built from TRBV28 and TRBJ1-1, with TRBD1 as a possible D gene (6 bases). The CDR3 is 16 amino acids. V was trimmed by 5 bases and J by 1 base, leaving 17 bases between them. CDR1 MDHEN and CDR2 SYDVKM come from the germline V gene. CDR3: CASSPPTGMENTEAFF. CDR3 coding DNA: TGTGCCAGCAGTCCCCCCACAGGGATGGAGAACACTGAAGCTTTCTTT.

The gene calls are TRBV7-6 and TRBJ2-5; TRBD2 aligns across 11 bases. CDR3 length: 16 residues. V lost 5 bases and J lost 1; bases outside the gene matches: 6. The V gene's germline CDR1 is SGHVS and CDR2 FNYEAQ. The CDR3: CASSPGTSGAQETQYF. CDR3 bases: TGTGCCAGCAGCCCCGGGACTAGCGGAGCCCAAGAGACCCAGTACTTC.

This clone has only a few counts. This sequence joins TRBV27 and TRBJ1-5; the match to TRBD1 covers 9 bases. This CDR3 comprises 17 residues. CDR1 MNHEY and CDR2 SMNVEV come from the germline V gene (reference sequence). V gave up 5 bases and J gave up 0 bases; unmatched junction bases: 8. The CDR3 sequence is CASSPGTGTYSNQPQHF. In DNA form, the CDR3 reads TGTGCCAGCAGTCCCGGGACAGGGACTTATAGCAATCAGCCCCAGCATTTT.

The V call is TRBV15, the J call TRBJ1-5, with 7 bases identical to TRBD1. CDR3 length: 15 residues. Trimming at V came to 0 bases and at J to 7 bases, leaving 6 bases not matched to a gene. CDR1 and CDR2 (germline): LNHNV, YYDKDF (reference sequence). This CDR3 reads CATSRDQGERQPQHF. Here the CDR3 DNA reads TGTGCCACCAGCAGAGATCAGGGGGAAAGGCAGCCCCAGCATTTT. Filled out from reference TRBV15 and TRBJ1-5, the complete variable domain reads DAMVIQNPRYQVTQFGKPVTLSCSQTLNHNVMYWYQQKSSQAPKLLFHYYDKDFNNEADTPDNFQSRRPNTSFCFLDIRSPGLGDTAMYLCATSRDQGERQPQHFGDGTRLSIL.

The chain carries TRBV5-6 and TRBJ2-5; D is possibly TRBD1 (6 bases). The germline gives CDR1 SGHDT, CDR2 YYEEEE. CDR3 size: 13 residues. V lost 3 bases and J 4 bases, leaving 10 bases between the germline ends. CDR3 bases: TGTGCCAGCAGCTCGGGGACAACAGAGACCCAGTACTTC. Protein sequence: CASSSGTTETQYF.

V gene TRBV9 combines with J gene TRBJ1-2; 8 positions agree with TRBD1. Trimming cost V 2 bases and J 4 bases; bases outside gene matches: 10. Germline V gene data show CDR1 as SGDLS and CDR2 as YYNGEE. This CDR3 is 16 amino acids long. The CDR3 DNA is TGTGCCAGCAGCGTCACGGACAGGGAGTTAACCTATGGCTACACCTTC. Its translation is CASSVTDRELTYGYTF.

This chain links TRBV2 with TRBJ2-2, with 7 bases aligning to TRBD2. The CDR3 extends over 13 amino acids. The ends lost 8 bases at V and 1 base at J; junction bases unmatched: 1. Germline values: CDR1 SNHLY, CDR2 FYNNEI. The CDR3 reads CASWEGNTGELFF. CDR3 nucleotides: TGTGCCAGCTGGGAGGGGAACACCGGGGAGCTGTTTTTT.

There are a few counts of this clone. This chain connects TRBV5-8 to TRBJ2-6; maybe TRBD1 (5 bases). From germline, CDR1 is SGHTS and CDR2 YDEGEE. The CDR3 consists of 14 residues. The V end lost 7 bases, the J end lost 0 bases, and 8 bases lay between the germline ends. CDR3 loop: CASLQGSGANVLTF. The CDR3 DNA sequence: TGTGCCAGCCTGCAGGGCTCTGGGGCCAACGTCCTGACTTTC.

The gene calls are TRBV11-2 and TRBJ1-2, with TRBD1 matching 7 bases. CDR3 length equals 15 residues. Germline loops: CDR1 SGHAT, CDR2 FQNNGV. Trimming removed 5 bases from V and 0 bases from J; junction bases left unmatched: 6. In DNA form, the CDR3 reads TGTGCCAGCAGCCAGGGGGACAACCCTAACTATGGCTACACCTTC. This gives the protein CASSQGDNPNYGYTF.

The gene calls are TRBV6-1 and TRBJ2-7; 9 bases fit TRBD1. There are 15 residues in the CDR3. Trimming removed 8 bases from V and 0 bases from J; junction bases left unmatched: 8. Germline-derived CDR1 and CDR2 are MNHNS and SASEGT. The chain's CDR3 is CASSLRDRDSYEQYF. CDR3 in DNA: TGTGCCAGCTCACTCCGGGACAGGGACTCCTACGAGCAGTACTTC.

The V gene is TRBV5-4, the J gene TRBJ2-2; D is perhaps TRBD2 (6 bases). Trimming took off 4 bases at V and 2 bases at J, with 15 bases between the two ends. CDR1 and CDR2 (germline): SGHNT, YYREEE (reference sequence). The CDR3 has 16 residues. In DNA, the CDR3 is TGTGCCAGCAGCCCCAGGAGGGGACCTAACACCGGGGAGCTGTTTTTT. Protein: CASSPRRGPNTGELFF.

The V gene is TRBV10-3, the J gene TRBJ1-1, with TRBD1 identical over 9 bases. This CDR3 has 15 amino acids. The germline gives CDR1 ENHRY, CDR2 SYGVKD. V lost 3 bases and J lost 1; bases outside the gene matches: 3. CDR3 loop: CAISDPGQGNTEAFF. CDR3 nucleotide sequence: TGTGCCATCAGTGATCCGGGACAGGGGAACACTGAAGCTTTCTTT.

Concerning this clone itself: Other nucleotide sequences in the sample specify the same CDR3. V gene TRBV20-1 combines with J gene TRBJ2-1; D is unclear. CDR1 and CDR2 (germline): DFQATT, SNEGSKA (reference sequence). The CDR3 length is 10 residues. The V end was cut by 6 bases, the J end by 9 bases, with 9 bases between. CDR3 sequence: CSAANAEQFF. CDR3 nucleotide sequence: TGCAGTGCAGCGAATGCTGAGCAGTTCTTC.

V usage is TRBV6-4 and J usage is TRBJ2-6, with D hard to call. The CDR3 consists of 14 residues. CDR1 MRHNA and CDR2 SNTAGT come from the germline V gene. Trimming removed 5 bases from V and 0 bases from J, with 5 bases in between. In DNA, the CDR3 is TGTGCCAGCAGTTACGGCTCTGGGGCCAACGTCCTGACTTTC. Encoded protein: CASSYGSGANVLTF.

This clone was picked up one time. The chain joins TRBV7-9 to TRBJ1-2; maybe TRBD1 (5 bases). Germline CDR1 reads SEHNR; CDR2 reads FQNEAQ (reference sequence). The CDR3 totals 16 residues. Trimming left V 4 bases short and J 0 bases short, with 15 bases between. The CDR3 reads CASSYTGTPSNYGYTF. The CDR3 coding sequence is TGTGCCAGCAGCTACACCGGGACTCCATCTAACTATGGCTACACCTTC.

Here the CDR3 reads CASTPSGANVLTF. For the CDR3, the DNA is TGTGCCAGCACCCCGTCTGGGGCCAACGTCCTGACTTTC. The V call is TRBV11-2, the J call TRBJ2-6; D unresolved. Per germline, CDR1 SGHAT and CDR2 FQNNGV. V lost 7 bases to trimming and J lost 1 base, with 5 bases between them. The CDR3 is 13 residues long.

This sequence joins TRBV7-2 and TRBJ2-3; D is perhaps TRBD2 (5 bases). Germline V gene sequence: CDR1 SGHTA, CDR2 FQGNSA. Trimming took 7 bases from V and 6 from J, leaving 8 bases between them. CDR3 length: 11 residues. CDR3 DNA sequence: TGTGCCAGCACCCCGGGGGATACGCAGTATTTT. Residues: CASTPGDTQYF.

The V gene is TRBV21-1, the J gene TRBJ2-7; whether TRBD2, the table's D call, matches the DNA was not checked. TRBV21-1 is a pseudogene segment. This CDR3 region has 16 residues. The CDR3 here is CASSKIGEVLYYEQYF. CDR3 coding DNA: TGTGCCAGCAGCAAAATCGGGGAAGTGTTATACTACGAGCAGTACTTC.